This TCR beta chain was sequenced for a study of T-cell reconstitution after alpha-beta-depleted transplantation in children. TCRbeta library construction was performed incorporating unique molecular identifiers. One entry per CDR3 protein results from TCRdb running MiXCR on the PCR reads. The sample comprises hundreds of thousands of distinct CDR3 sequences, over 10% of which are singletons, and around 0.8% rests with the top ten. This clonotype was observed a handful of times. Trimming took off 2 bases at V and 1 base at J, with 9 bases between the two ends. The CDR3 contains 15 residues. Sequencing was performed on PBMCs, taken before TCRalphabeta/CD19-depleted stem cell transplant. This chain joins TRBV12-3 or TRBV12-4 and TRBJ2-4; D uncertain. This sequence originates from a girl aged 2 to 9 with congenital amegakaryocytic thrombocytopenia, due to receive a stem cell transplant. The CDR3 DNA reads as TGTGCCAGCAGTTTATCCCAAGGGGCCAAAAACATTCAGTACTTC. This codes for CASSLSQGAKNIQYF.